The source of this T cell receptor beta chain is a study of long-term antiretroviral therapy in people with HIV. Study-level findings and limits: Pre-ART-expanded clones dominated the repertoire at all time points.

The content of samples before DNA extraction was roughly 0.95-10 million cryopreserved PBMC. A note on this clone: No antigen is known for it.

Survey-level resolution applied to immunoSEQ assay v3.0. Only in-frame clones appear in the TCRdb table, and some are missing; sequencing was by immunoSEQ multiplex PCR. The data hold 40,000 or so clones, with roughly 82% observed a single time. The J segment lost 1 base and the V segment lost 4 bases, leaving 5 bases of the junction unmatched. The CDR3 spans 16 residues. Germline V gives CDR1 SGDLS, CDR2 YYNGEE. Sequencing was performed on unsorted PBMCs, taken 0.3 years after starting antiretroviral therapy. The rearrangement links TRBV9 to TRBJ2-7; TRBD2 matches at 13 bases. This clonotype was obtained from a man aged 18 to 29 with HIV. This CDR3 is CASSRTSGGVSYEQYF. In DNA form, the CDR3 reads TGTGCCAGCAGCCGGACTAGCGGGGGTGTATCCTACGAGCAGTACTTC.